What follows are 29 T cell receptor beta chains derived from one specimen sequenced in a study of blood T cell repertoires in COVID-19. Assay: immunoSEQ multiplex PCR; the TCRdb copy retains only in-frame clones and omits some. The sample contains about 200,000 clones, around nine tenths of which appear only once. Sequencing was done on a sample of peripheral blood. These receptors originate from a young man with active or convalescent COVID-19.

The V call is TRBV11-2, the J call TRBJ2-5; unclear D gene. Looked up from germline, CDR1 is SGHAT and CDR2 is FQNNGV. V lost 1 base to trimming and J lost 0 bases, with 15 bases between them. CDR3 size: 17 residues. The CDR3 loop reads CASSLVPPHQYQETQYF. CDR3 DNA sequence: TGTGCCAGCAGCTTAGTCCCCCCCCACCAGTACCAAGAGACCCAGTACTTC.

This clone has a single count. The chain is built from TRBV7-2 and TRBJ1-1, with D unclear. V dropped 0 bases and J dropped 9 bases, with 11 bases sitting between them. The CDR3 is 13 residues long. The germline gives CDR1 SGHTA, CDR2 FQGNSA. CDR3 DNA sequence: TGTGCCAGCAGCTTAGCGAGTGGTCCAAAAGCTTTCTTT. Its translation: CASSLASGPKAFF.

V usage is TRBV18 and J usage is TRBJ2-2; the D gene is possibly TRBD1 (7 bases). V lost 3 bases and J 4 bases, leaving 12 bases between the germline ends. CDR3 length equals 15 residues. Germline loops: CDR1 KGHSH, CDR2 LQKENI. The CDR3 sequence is CASSPGQEGTGELFF. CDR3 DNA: TGTGCCAGCTCACCCGGACAGGAGGGCACCGGGGAGCTGTTTTTT.

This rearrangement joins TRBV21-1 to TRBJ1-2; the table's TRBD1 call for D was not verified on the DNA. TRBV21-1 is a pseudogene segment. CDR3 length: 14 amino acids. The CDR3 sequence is CASSKASTAYGYTF. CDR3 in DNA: TGTGCCAGCAGCAAAGCGTCAACAGCCTATGGCTACACCTTC.

The CDR3 loop reads CASRDGLAGDTQYF. CDR3 DNA sequence: TGTGCCAGCAGAGACGGGCTAGCGGGGGATACGCAGTATTTT. The V and J genes are TRBV6-5 and TRBJ2-3, with 9 bases identical to TRBD2. V was pared by 6 bases and J by 6 bases, with 7 bases of the junction left unmatched. The CDR3 spans 14 residues. Germline V gene lookup returns CDR1 MNHEY and CDR2 SVGAGI.

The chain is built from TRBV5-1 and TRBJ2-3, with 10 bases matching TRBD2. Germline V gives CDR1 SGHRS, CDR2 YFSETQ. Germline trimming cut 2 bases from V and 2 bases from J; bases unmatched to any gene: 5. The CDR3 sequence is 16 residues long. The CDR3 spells CASSLSSGGSTDTQYF. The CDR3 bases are TGCGCCAGCAGCTTATCTAGCGGGGGCTCCACAGATACGCAGTATTTT.

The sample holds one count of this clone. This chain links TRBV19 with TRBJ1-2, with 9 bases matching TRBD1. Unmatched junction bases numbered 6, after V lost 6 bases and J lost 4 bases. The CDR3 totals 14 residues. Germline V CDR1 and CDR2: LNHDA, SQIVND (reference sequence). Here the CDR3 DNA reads TGTGCCAGTAGCTCCGGGACAGGGAGCTATGGCTACACCTTC. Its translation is CASSSGTGSYGYTF.

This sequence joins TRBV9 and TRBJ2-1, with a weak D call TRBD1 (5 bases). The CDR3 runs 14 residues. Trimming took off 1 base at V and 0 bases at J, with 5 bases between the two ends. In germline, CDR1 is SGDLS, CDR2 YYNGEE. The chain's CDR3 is CASSVQGSYNEQFF. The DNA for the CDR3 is TGTGCCAGCAGCGTACAGGGCTCCTACAATGAGCAGTTCTTC.

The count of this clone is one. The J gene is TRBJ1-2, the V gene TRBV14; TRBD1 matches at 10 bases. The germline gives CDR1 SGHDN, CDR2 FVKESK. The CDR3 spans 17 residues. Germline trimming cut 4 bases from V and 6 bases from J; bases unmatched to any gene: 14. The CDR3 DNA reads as TGTGCCAGCAGCCTCCCGCTGGACAGGGGGAGTCTCGATGGCTACACCTTC. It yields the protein CASSLPLDRGSLDGYTF.

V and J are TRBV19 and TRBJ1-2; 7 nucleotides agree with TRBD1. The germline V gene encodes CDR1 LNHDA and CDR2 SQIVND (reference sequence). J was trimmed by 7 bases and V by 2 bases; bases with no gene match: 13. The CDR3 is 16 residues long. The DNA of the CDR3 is TGTGCCAGTAGTATAAGACAGGGCTCCCTGGAACTTGGCTACACCTTC. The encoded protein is CASSIRQGSLELGYTF.

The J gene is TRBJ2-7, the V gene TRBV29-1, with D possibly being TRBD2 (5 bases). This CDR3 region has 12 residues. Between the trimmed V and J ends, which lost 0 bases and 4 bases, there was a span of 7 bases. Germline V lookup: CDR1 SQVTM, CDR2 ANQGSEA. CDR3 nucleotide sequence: TGCAGCGTTGAAGATGAGGGATACGAGCAGTACTTC. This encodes CSVEDEGYEQYF.

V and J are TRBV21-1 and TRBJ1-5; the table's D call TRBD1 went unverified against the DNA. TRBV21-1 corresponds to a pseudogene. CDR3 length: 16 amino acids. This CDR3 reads CASNPRWQLSNQPQHF. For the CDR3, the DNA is TGTGCCAGCAACCCAAGATGGCAGTTAAGCAATCAGCCCCAGCATTTT.

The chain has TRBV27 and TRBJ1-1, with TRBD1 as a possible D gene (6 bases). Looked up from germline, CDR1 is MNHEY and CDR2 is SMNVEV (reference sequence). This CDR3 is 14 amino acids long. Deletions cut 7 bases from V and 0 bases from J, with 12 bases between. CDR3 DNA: TGTGCCAGCACCCCCCGGGACATGAACACTGAAGCTTTCTTT. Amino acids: CASTPRDMNTEAFF.

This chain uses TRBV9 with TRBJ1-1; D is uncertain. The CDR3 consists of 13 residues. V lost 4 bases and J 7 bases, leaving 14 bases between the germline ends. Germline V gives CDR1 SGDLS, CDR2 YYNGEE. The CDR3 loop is CASSRFLRIEAFF. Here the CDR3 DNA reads TGTGCCAGCAGCCGGTTTTTACGTATTGAAGCTTTCTTT. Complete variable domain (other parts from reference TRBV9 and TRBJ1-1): DSGVTQTPKHLITATGQRVTLRCSPRSGDLSVYWYQQSLDQGLQFLIQYYNGEERAKGNILERFSAQQFPDLHSELNLSSLELGDSALYFCASSRFLRIEAFFGQGTRLTVV.

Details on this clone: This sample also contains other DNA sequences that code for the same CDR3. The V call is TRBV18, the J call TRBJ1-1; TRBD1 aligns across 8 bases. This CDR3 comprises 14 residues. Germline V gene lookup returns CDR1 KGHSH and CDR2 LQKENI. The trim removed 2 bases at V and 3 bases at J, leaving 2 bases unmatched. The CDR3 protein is CASSPGTGDTEAFF. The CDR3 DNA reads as TGTGCCAGCTCACCAGGGACAGGAGACACTGAAGCTTTCTTT.

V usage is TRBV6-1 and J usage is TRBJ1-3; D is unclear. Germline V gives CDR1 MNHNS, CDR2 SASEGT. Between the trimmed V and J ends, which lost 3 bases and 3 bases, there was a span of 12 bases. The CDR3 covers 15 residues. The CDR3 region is CASSEHSLSGNTIYF. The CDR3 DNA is TGTGCCAGCAGTGAGCACAGTCTCAGTGGAAACACCATATATTTT.

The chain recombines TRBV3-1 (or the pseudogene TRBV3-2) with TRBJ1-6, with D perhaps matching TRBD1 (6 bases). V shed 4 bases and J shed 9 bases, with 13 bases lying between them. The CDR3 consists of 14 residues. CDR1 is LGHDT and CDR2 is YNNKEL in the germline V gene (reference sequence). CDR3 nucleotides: TGTGCCAGCAGCCCAGGGGTTTCGCGTTCACCCCTCCACTTT. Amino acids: CASSPGVSRSPLHF.

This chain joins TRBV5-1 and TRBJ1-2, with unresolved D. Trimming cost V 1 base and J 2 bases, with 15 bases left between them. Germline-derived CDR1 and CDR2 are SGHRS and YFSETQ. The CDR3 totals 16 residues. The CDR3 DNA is TGCGCCAGCAGCTTGAAAGCAGACATCACCAACTATGGCTACACCTTC. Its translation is CASSLKADITNYGYTF.

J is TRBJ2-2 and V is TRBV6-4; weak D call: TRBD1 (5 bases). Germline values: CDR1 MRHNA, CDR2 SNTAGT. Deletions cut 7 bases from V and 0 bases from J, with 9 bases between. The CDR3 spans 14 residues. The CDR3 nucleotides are TGTGCCAGCAAGGCAGGGACGAACACCGGGGAGCTGTTTTTT. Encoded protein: CASKAGTNTGELFF.

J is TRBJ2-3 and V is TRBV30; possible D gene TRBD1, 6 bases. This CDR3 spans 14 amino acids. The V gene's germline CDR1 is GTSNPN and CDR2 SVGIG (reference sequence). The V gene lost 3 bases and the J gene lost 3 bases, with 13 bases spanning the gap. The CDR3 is CAWRISQGTDTQYF. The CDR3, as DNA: TGTGCCTGGAGAATATCACAGGGAACAGATACGCAGTATTTT.

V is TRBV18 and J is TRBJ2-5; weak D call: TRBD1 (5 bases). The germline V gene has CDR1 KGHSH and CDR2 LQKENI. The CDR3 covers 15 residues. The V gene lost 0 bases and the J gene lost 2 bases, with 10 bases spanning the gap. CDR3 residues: CASSPPTQGQETQYF. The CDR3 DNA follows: TGTGCCAGCTCACCACCCACTCAGGGACAAGAGACCCAGTACTTC.

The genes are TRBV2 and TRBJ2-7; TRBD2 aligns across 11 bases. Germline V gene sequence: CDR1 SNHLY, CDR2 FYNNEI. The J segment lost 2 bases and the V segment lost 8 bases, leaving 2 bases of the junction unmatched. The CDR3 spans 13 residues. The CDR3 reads CASLAGGTYEQYF. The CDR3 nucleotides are TGTGCCAGCCTAGCGGGAGGAACCTACGAGCAGTACTTC.

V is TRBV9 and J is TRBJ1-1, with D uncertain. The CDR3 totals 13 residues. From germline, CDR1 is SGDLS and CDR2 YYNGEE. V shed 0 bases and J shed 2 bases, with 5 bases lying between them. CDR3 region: CASSVGENTEAFF. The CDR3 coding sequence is TGTGCCAGCAGCGTAGGAGAAAACACTGAAGCTTTCTTT.

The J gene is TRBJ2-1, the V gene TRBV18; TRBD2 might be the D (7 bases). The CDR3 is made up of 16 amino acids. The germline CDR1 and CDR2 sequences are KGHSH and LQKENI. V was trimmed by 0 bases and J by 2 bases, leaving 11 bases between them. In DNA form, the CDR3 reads TGTGCCAGCTCACCACCGGGGGGGGCCACCTACAATGAGCAGTTCTTC. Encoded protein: CASSPPGGATYNEQFF.

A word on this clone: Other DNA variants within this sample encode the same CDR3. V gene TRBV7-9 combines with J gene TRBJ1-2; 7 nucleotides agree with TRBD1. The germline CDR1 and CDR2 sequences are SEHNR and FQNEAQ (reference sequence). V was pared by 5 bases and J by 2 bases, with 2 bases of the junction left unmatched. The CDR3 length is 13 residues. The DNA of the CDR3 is TGTGCCAGCAGCCTACAGGGGAACTATGGCTACACCTTC. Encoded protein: CASSLQGNYGYTF.

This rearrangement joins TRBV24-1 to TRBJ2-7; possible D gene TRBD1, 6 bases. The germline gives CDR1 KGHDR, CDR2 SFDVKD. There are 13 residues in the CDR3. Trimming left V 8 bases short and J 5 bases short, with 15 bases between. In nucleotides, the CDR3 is TGTGCCACCACAAACTACAGGGTAAACGAGCAGTACTTC. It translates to CATTNYRVNEQYF.

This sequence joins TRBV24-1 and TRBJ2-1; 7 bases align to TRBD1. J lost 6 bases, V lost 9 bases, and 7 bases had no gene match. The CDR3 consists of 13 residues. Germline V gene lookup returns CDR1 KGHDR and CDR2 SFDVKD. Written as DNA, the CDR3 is TGTGCCACCTCTCTCGACAGGGCCAATGAGCAGTTCTTC. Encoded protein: CATSLDRANEQFF.

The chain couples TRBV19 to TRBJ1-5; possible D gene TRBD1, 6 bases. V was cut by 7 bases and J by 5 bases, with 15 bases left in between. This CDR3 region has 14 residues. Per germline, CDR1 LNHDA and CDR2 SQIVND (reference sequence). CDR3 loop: CASTPSNRDQPQHF. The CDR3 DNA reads TGTGCCAGTACCCCATCCAACAGGGATCAGCCCCAGCATTTT.

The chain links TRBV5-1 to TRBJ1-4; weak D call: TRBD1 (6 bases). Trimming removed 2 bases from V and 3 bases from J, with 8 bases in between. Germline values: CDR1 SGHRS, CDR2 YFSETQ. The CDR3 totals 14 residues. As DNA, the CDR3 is TGCGCCAGCAGCTTCCCAGGGGCTAATGAAAAACTGTTTTTT. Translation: CASSFPGANEKLFF.